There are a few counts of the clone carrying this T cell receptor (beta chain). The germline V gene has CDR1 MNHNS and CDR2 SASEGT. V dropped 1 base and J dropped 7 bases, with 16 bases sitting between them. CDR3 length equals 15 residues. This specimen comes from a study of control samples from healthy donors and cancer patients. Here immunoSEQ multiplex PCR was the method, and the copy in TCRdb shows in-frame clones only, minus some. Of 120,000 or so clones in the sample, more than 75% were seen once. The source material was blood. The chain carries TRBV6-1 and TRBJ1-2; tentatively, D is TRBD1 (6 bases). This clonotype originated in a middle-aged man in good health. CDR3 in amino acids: CASSEGGGAMSGYTF. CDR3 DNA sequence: TGTGCCAGCAGTGAAGGGGGGGGCGCAATGTCTGGCTACACCTTC.